These 10 T cell receptor beta chains were sequenced from one sample in a study of blood T cell repertoires in COVID-19. Sequencing used immunoSEQ multiplex PCR; TCRdb keeps in-frame clones, though not all of them. The repertoire holds about 160,000 clones, roughly 88% seen once, with 6.5% to 7.5% in the top ten. Material for sequencing was peripheral blood. The receptors derive from an elderly man with COVID-19, enrolled during active disease.

This clone was seen a single time. The chain combines TRBV19 with TRBJ1-2; 9 positions agree with TRBD1. With 8 bases clipped from V and 2 bases from J, the junction kept 9 bases outside the gene matches. Germline assignment: CDR1 LNHDA and CDR2 SQIVND (reference sequence). The CDR3 has 15 amino acids. The chain's CDR3 is CASLRNRGLNYGYTF. The CDR3 bases are TGTGCCAGTCTAAGAAACAGGGGGCTGAACTATGGCTACACCTTC.

This chain joins TRBV7-6 and TRBJ2-5; 10 bases line up with TRBD2. Germline V gene sequence: CDR1 SGHVS, CDR2 FNYEAQ. V shed 4 bases, J shed 1 base, and the junction held 6 bases outside the gene matches. The length of the CDR3 is 16 residues. CDR3 protein: CASSSMVAGGQETQYF. CDR3 nucleotide sequence: TGTGCCAGCAGCTCCATGGTAGCGGGGGGCCAAGAGACCCAGTACTTC.

The chain carries TRBV9 and TRBJ1-3; D might be TRBD1 (5 bases). Germline V gene sequence: CDR1 SGDLS, CDR2 YYNGEE. The V end lost 0 bases, the J end lost 0 bases, and 13 bases lay between the germline ends. The CDR3 spans 17 residues. CDR3 protein: CASSVGDSSPSGNTIYF. In nucleotides, the CDR3 is TGTGCCAGCAGCGTAGGAGACAGCAGCCCCTCTGGAAACACCATATATTTT.

The chain recombines TRBV29-1 with TRBJ1-3; TRBD1 agrees at 7 bases. The CDR3 is made up of 14 amino acids. The V gene's germline CDR1 is SQVTM and CDR2 ANQGSEA. The V gene end was trimmed by 4 bases and the J gene end by 4 bases; junction bases not matched to a gene: 7. The CDR3: CSVAPTGRGNTIYF. The CDR3 nucleotides are TGCAGCGTTGCCCCGACAGGGAGGGGAAACACCATATATTTT.

V usage is TRBV7-9 and J usage is TRBJ2-5; weak D call: TRBD2 (7 bases). V was shortened by 2 bases and J by 7 bases, with 11 bases between the two germline ends. The CDR3 has 13 amino acids. Per the germline V gene, CDR1 is SEHNR and CDR2 is FQNEAQ (reference sequence). The CDR3 reads CASSLSGGPTQYF. The CDR3 region has the DNA TGTGCCAGCAGCTTATCCGGGGGGCCGACCCAGTACTTC.

The chain couples TRBV2 to TRBJ2-7; D is undetermined. The CDR3 length is 14 residues. Germline-derived CDR1 and CDR2 are SNHLY and FYNNEI. The V gene lost 5 bases and the J gene lost 0 bases, with 11 bases spanning the gap. DNA of the CDR3: TGTGCCAGCAGTCCCCTTAGGAGCTCCTACGAGCAGTACTTC. Translating gives CASSPLRSSYEQYF. Full variable domain (remainder filled in from reference TRBV2 and TRBJ2-7): EPEVTQTPSHQVTQMGQEVILRCVPISNHLYFYWYRQILGQKVEFLVSFYNNEISEKSEIFDDQFSVERPDGSNFTLKIRSTKLEDSAMYFCASSPLRSSYEQYFGPGTRLTVT.

This clone was found many times. V usage is TRBV4-2 and J usage is TRBJ1-2, with D unresolved. Trimming left V 0 bases short and J 3 bases short, with 17 bases between. This CDR3 has 17 amino acids. Per germline, CDR1 LGHNA and CDR2 YNFKEQ. CDR3 sequence: CASSQDSRSVEDYGYTF. CDR3 DNA sequence: TGTGCCAGCAGCCAAGATTCCCGTTCGGTTGAGGACTATGGCTACACCTTC.

The chain joins TRBV5-1 to TRBJ1-2; 11 positions agree with TRBD1. CDR3 size: 13 residues. The germline gives CDR1 SGHRS, CDR2 YFSETQ. V trimming: 4 bases; J trimming: 7 bases; junction bases outside the gene matches: 3. Written as DNA, the CDR3 is TGCGCCAGCAGCGAGGACAGGGGGCCTGGCTACACCTTC. Encoded protein: CASSEDRGPGYTF. The full variable domain, rest sourced from reference TRBV5-1 and TRBJ1-2, is KAGVTQTPRYLIKTRGQQVTLSCSPISGHRSVSWYQQTPGQGLQFLFEYFSETQRNKGNFPGRFSGRQFSNSRSEMNVSTLELGDSALYLCASSEDRGPGYTFGSGTRLTVV.

V gene TRBV9 combines with J gene TRBJ2-3; 10 nucleotides line up with TRBD2. J lost 6 bases, V lost 4 bases, and 5 bases had no gene match. Germline V CDR1 and CDR2: SGDLS, YYNGEE. CDR3 length: 14 residues. Here the CDR3 DNA reads TGTGCCAGCAGCTTTGGGACTAGCGCGGATACGCAGTATTTT. Its protein product is CASSFGTSADTQYF.

The chain couples TRBV3-1 (or the pseudogene TRBV3-2) to TRBJ1-2; possibly TRBD1 for D (5 bases). The germline V gene has CDR1 LGHDT and CDR2 YNNKEL (reference sequence). The germline V and J ends were trimmed by 4 bases and 4 bases, with 19 bases remaining between them. The CDR3 loop spans 16 amino acids. Here the CDR3 DNA reads TGTGCCAGCAGCCTAACCCCGCCCCCCAGGGCCTATGGCTACACCTTC. Its protein is CASSLTPPPRAYGYTF.